This T cell receptor (beta chain) stems from a study of technical replicates of blood from a handful of donors (dated by TCRdb to between 2016 and 2019). Libraries came from the immunoSEQ multiplex PCR assay. The clones in this table, taken by TCRdb from immuneACCESS, are in-frame only. Not every clone is retained; where verified, under half of the shortfall comes from an unresolved V gene, and the cause of the rest is unknown. For this sample the table gives fewer than 85,000 clones, of which approximately 94% were detected only once. The top ten clonotypes cover about 0.4% of the sample. About this clone itself: This receptor's antigen is unknown. Base qualities are missing; no much larger clone stands one base away.

Trimming takes 4 bases from V and 7 bases from J, and the germline ends sit 17 bases apart. Spanning cysteine to phenylalanine, the CDR3 consists of 15 amino acids. CDR3 DNA only is kept here, 45 bases in frame from base 1. The germline V gene yields SGHDN for CDR1 and FVKESK for CDR2. Here the chain combines TRBV14 and TRBJ1-5, with a weak D call of TRBD1 (5 bases match). Sequenced sample: T cells isolated from PBMCs. This TCR derives from a human donor in good health. CDR3 loop: CASSPPGGFGQPQHF. The sequenced DNA is TGTGCCAGCAGCCCCCCTGGGGGGTTTGGCCAGCCCCAGCATTTT.